The 15 T cell receptor beta chains listed next were all sequenced from one sample in a study of blood T cell dynamics during melanoma immunotherapy. The data were produced by immunoSEQ multiplex PCR, yet TCRdb's version contains in-frame clones alone and is incomplete. The sample records 15,000 or so clones, roughly nine tenths being singletons. As to time point: week 3, after first cycle of checkpoint inhibitor. The sample was blood, taken from a patient treated with checkpoint blockade. These receptors were obtained from a human donor with melanoma.

This chain connects TRBV28 to TRBJ2-7; tentatively, D is TRBD2 (6 bases). The CDR3 has 16 amino acids. The ends were cut back, 3 bases at V and 1 base at J, with 16 bases in the middle. Per the germline V gene, CDR1 is MDHEN and CDR2 is SYDVKM. The CDR3, as DNA: TGTGCCAGCAGTTTTTTGGCGGGGCCCGCTTCCTACGAGCAGTACTTC. This codes for CASSFLAGPASYEQYF.

V is TRBV15 and J is TRBJ2-7; 7 nucleotides agree with TRBD1. This CDR3 is 17 amino acids long. V dropped 1 base and J dropped 6; count of bases not matched to a gene: 15. The V gene's germline CDR1 is LNHNV and CDR2 YYDKDF (reference sequence). For the CDR3, the DNA is TGTGCCACCAGCAGAGGAGGGGACAGTCCTCGGCTCCGCGAGCAGTACTTC. Amino acids: CATSRGGDSPRLREQYF.

This rearrangement joins TRBV6-5 to TRBJ2-3, with D possibly TRBD1 on 6 matching bases. Germline CDR1 is MNHEY and CDR2 is SVGAGI. Trimming removed 6 bases at V and 6 bases at J, with 13 bases between. CDR3 length equals 13 residues. The CDR3: CASSRQESDTQYF. The DNA for the CDR3 is TGTGCCAGCAGCCGACAGGAGAGTGATACGCAGTATTTT.

A single count supports this clone. CDR3 residues: CASSQGKSTDTQYF. In DNA form, the CDR3 reads TGCGCCAGCAGCCAAGGGAAAAGCACAGATACGCAGTATTTT. V and J are TRBV4-3 and TRBJ2-3; D is ambiguous. V was trimmed by 1 base and J by 0 bases, leaving 5 bases between them. The germline V gene has CDR1 LGHNA and CDR2 YSLEER. This CDR3 comprises 14 residues.

Only one count was recorded for this clone. This chain connects TRBV27 to TRBJ2-1; D may match TRBD1 or TRBD2 (5 bases each). V lost 6 bases, J lost 4 bases, and 13 bases lay in between. Germline V gives CDR1 MNHEY, CDR2 SMNVEV (reference sequence). This CDR3 is 14 amino acids long. The CDR3 region is CASRRDLLYNEQFF. The CDR3 region has the DNA TGTGCCAGCAGACGGGACCTACTTTACAATGAGCAGTTCTTC.

V and J are TRBV5-1 and TRBJ1-6; 8 bases match TRBD1. Germline V gene data show CDR1 as SGHRS and CDR2 as YFSETQ. Trimming cost V 2 bases and J 8 bases; bases outside gene matches: 3. There are 14 residues in the CDR3. Here the CDR3 reads CASSLQGGYSPLHF. The CDR3 DNA is TGCGCCAGCAGCTTACAGGGGGGGTATTCACCCCTCCACTTT.

This clone came up a few times. V gene TRBV7-6 combines with J gene TRBJ1-5; possible D gene TRBD1, 5 bases. From germline, CDR1 is SGHVS and CDR2 FNYEAQ. The CDR3 has 13 residues. The V gene lost 3 bases and the J gene lost 8 bases, with 11 bases spanning the gap. The CDR3 spells CASSFHRFEPQHF. The CDR3 DNA follows: TGTGCCAGCAGCTTTCACAGGTTCGAGCCCCAGCATTTT.

V and J are TRBV4-1 and TRBJ2-5, with TRBD1 matching over 9 bases. CDR1 and CDR2 (germline): MGHRA, YSYEKL. J lost 3 bases, V lost 6 bases, and 8 bases had no gene match. CDR3 size: 15 residues. The chain's CDR3 is CASRSTGTGKETQYF. CDR3 nucleotides: TGCGCCAGCAGGAGCACCGGGACAGGGAAAGAGACCCAGTACTTC.

V is TRBV6-5 and J is TRBJ2-7; 9 positions match TRBD2. Per the germline V gene, CDR1 is MNHEY and CDR2 is SVGAGI. This CDR3 is 13 amino acids long. V shed 11 bases and J 6 bases; nucleotides not matched to a gene: 11. The CDR3: CAAAFSGRGEQYF. CDR3 in DNA: TGTGCCGCAGCCTTTAGCGGGAGAGGCGAGCAGTACTTC.

The rearrangement joins TRBV6-5 to TRBJ1-2, with D possibly matching TRBD1 (6 bases). The CDR3 is made up of 14 amino acids. Germline values: CDR1 MNHEY, CDR2 SVGAGI. V was pared by 0 bases and J by 6 bases, with 11 bases between. CDR3: CASSYSWGRHGYTF. The CDR3 DNA follows: TGTGCCAGCAGTTACTCATGGGGGCGTCATGGCTACACCTTC.

The V gene is TRBV7-9, the J gene TRBJ2-3; TRBD1 matches 8 bases. CDR1 SEHNR and CDR2 FQNEAQ come from the germline V gene (reference sequence). Trimming removed 7 bases from V and 3 bases from J; junction bases left unmatched: 3. The length of the CDR3 is 13 residues. CDR3 coding DNA: TGTGCCAGCAAAGGGACAGGTACAGATACGCAGTATTTT. Residues: CASKGTGTDTQYF.

This chain links TRBV5-5 with TRBJ1-1, with a weak D call TRBD1 (5 bases). Germline V gene lookup returns CDR1 SGHKS and CDR2 YYEKEE (reference sequence). This CDR3 is 16 amino acids long. Trimming shortened V by 4 bases and J by 4 bases, and 20 bases separated the two germline ends. The CDR3 protein is CASSRRKDPGSTEAFF. Here the CDR3 DNA reads TGTGCCAGCAGCCGCCGAAAGGACCCAGGGAGCACTGAAGCTTTCTTT. The full variable domain, rest sourced from reference TRBV5-5 and TRBJ1-1, is DAGVTQSPTHLIKTRGQQVTLRCSPISGHKSVSWYQQVLGQGPQFIFQYYEKEERGRGNFPDRFSARQFPNYSSELNVNALLLGDSALYLCASSRRKDPGSTEAFFGQGTRLTVV.

This clone was seen more than once but under ten times. J is TRBJ2-3 and V is TRBV7-9; 8 bases map to TRBD1. Germline lookup yields CDR1 SEHNR and CDR2 FQNEAQ (reference sequence). CDR3 length: 17 residues. The junction had 9 bases not matched to a gene; V was cut back by 3 bases and J by 1 base. The CDR3 nucleotides read TGTGCCAGCAGCTTGGGGGCGACAGGGGCCCGCACAGATACGCAGTATTTT. This sequence encodes CASSLGATGARTDTQYF.

This chain connects TRBV4-3 to TRBJ1-2, with D possibly being TRBD1 (6 bases). This CDR3 contains 12 residues. The V gene lost 4 bases and the J gene lost 5 bases, with 8 bases spanning the gap. Germline values: CDR1 LGHNA, CDR2 YSLEER. The CDR3 DNA follows: TGCGCCAGCAGCCTAACAGGGTATGGCTACACCTTC. Protein: CASSLTGYGYTF.

This chain connects TRBV7-3 to TRBJ2-2; 9 bases match TRBD1. Germline trimming cut 6 bases from V and 4 bases from J; bases unmatched to any gene: 9. Germline V gene sequence: CDR1 SGHTA, CDR2 FQGTGA. CDR3 size: 16 residues. The DNA of the CDR3 is TGTGCCAGCAGACAATCCGGGACAGGGAGCACCGGGGAGCTGTTTTTT. This encodes CASRQSGTGSTGELFF.